A selection of T cell receptor beta chains follows, all from one sample in a study of blood T cell repertoires in COVID-19. TCRdb's copy holds only in-frame clones and misses some; the assay was immunoSEQ multiplex PCR. Of 65,000 or so clones listed, over 70% are singletons. Material: peripheral blood. The origin of the receptors is a man aged 25 to 40 with COVID-19, enrolled during active disease. Each CDR3 is given with its conserved first and last residue. A D gene is named only where the DNA matches it firmly. Rows give clone size only sometimes, using once, few, many, or a class for an expanded clone.

NA TRBJ2-1 TRBV5-1 NA CASSIYTGTSHEQFF TGCGCCAGCAGCATCTACACCGGGACTTCCCATGAGCAGTTCTTC
TRBD1 TRBJ1-2 TRBV19 NA CASSTGTENYGYTF TGTGCCAGTAGTACCGGGACAGAAAACTATGGCTACACCTTC
TRBD1 TRBJ1-6 TRBV28 NA CASSSGKQGWISPLHF TGTGCCAGCAGTTCGGGGAAACAGGGGTGGATTTCACCCCTCCACTTT
NA TRBJ2-6 TRBV5-6 NA CASSLGPRRRGANVLTF TGTGCCAGCAGCTTGGGGCCGCGGCGCCGTGGGGCCAACGTCCTGACTTTC
NA TRBJ2-7 TRBV9 NA CASSVAAGPHYEQYF TGTGCCAGCAGCGTAGCGGCGGGACCCCACTACGAGCAGTACTTC
TRBD2 TRBJ2-3 TRBV2 NA CASSEGSGGRRTDTQYF TGTGCCAGCAGTGAAGGGAGCGGGGGGAGACGCACAGATACGCAGTATTTT
NA TRBJ2-2 TRBV9 once CASSVRGIGNTGELFF TGTGCCAGCAGCGTACGGGGGATAGGGAACACCGGGGAGCTGTTTTTT
TRBD1 TRBJ2-1 TRBV19 once CASSIVRGTGGSDEQFF TGTGCCAGTAGTATAGTAAGGGGGACAGGGGGCTCGGATGAGCAGTTCTTC
NA TRBJ2-1 TRBV6-2/TRBV6-3 NA CASSSRTTQFF TGTGCCAGCAGTTCCAGGACTACCCAGTTCTTC
TRBD2 TRBJ2-1 TRBV6-5 NA CASSPRVSGDNEQFF TGTGCCAGCAGCCCCCGAGTCAGCGGGGACAATGAGCAGTTCTTC
NA TRBJ2-3 TRBV28 NA CASSLQPRTQYF TGTGCCAGCAGTTTACAACCGCGTACGCAGTATTTT
NA TRBJ1-5 TRBV6-2/TRBV6-3 NA CASSYYPENSNQPQHF TGTGCCAGCAGTTACTATCCCGAGAATAGCAATCAGCCCCAGCATTTT
TRBD2 TRBJ2-1 TRBV15 NA CATSAPGLAGTREQFF TGTGCCACCAGCGCTCCGGGACTAGCGGGAACGCGTGAGCAGTTCTTC
NA TRBJ2-4 TRBV2 NA CASRPTGAKNIQYF TGTGCCAGCAGGCCGACTGGGGCCAAAAACATTCAGTACTTC
NA TRBJ1-2 TRBV6-4 few CASSPDSGYGYTF TGTGCCAGCAGTCCTGACTCGGGATATGGCTACACCTTC
NA TRBJ2-1 TRBV7-2 NA CASSLDRDSSDNEQFF TGTGCCAGCAGCTTGGACCGGGACTCTTCAGACAATGAGCAGTTCTTC
NA TRBJ2-7 TRBV21-1 NA CAGSKGQGWSYEQYF TGTGCCGGCAGCAAAGGACAGGGCTGGTCCTACGAGCAGTACTTC
NA TRBJ1-5 TRBV7-9 NA CASSRTGNNQPQHF TGTGCCAGCAGCCGAACAGGGAACAATCAGCCCCAGCATTTT